The entry below describes one TCR beta chain. What it recognizes is unknown. The junction departs from germline at one end; a sequencing error may be responsible. The donors comprised healthy bone marrow donors. PCR employed 60 Vbeta and 13 Jbeta primers. Sequencing was performed with immunoSEQ multiplex PCR; in TCRdb, only in-frame clones are kept and a portion is missing. Found here are roughly 160,000 clones, roughly 80% of them singletons; the top ten hold under 1.5%. The data were obtained in a study of cytomegalovirus exposure and HLA in healthy donors. Overall study results and limits: It emerged from a later analysis that several of the most significant clusters appeared to be linked to common viral pathogens.

The germline CDR1 and CDR2 sequences are SEHNR and FQNEAQ (reference sequence). The length of the CDR3 is 14 residues. The source is a man younger than 45 in good health and CMV-seronegative. The sample consisted of PBMCs. The chain has TRBV7-9 and TRBJ1-1; maybe TRBD1 (5 bases). Here the CDR3 reads CSSSPDNSNTEAFF. CDR3 DNA: TGTTCCAGCAGCCCGGACAATTCGAACACTGAAGCTTTCTTT.